This T cell receptor beta chain came from a study of blood T cell repertoires in COVID-19. Study information: There were acute and convalescent COVID-19 samples, and they came from the United States, Italy and Spain. PBMCs, B-cell-depleted T cells, or T cells were the source of the cDNA or gDNA that made up the material.

Original methodology: Reference gene primer amplification gave nucleated cell count estimates. TCRdb's copy holds only in-frame clones and misses some; the assay was immunoSEQ multiplex PCR. V and J calls and clone size are as listed in that table; D and trimming were resolved from the DNA. This table holds tens of thousands of clones, around 87% found once. The origin of this receptor is an elderly man with active or convalescent COVID-19. Material for sequencing was peripheral blood.

The CDR3 sequence is CASSFTDNPYGYTF. As DNA, the CDR3 is TGTGCCAGCAGCTTTACGGACAACCCTTATGGCTACACCTTC. The V gene is TRBV5-6, the J gene TRBJ1-2; D may be TRBD1 (5 bases). This CDR3 has 14 amino acids. Germline CDR1 and CDR2: SGHDT and YYEEEE. V was pared by 2 bases and J by 5 bases, with 13 bases between. Using reference TRBV5-6 and TRBJ1-2 for the parts outside the CDR3, the full variable domain is DAGVTQSPTHLIKTRGQQVTLRCSPKSGHDTVSWYQQALGQGPQFIFQYYEEEERQRGNFPDRFSGHQFPNYSSELNVNALLLGDSALYLCASSFTDNPYGYTFGSGTRLTVV.